This T cell receptor beta chain derives from a study of breast tumors, draining lymph nodes, adjacent tissues. CDR1 SSHAT and CDR2 FNYEAQ come from the germline V gene (reference sequence). The CDR3 extends over 16 amino acids. TCRdb recomputed calls from the multiplex PCR reads with MiXCR, one row per CDR3 protein. The repertoire holds 180,000 or so distinct CDR3 sequences, with roughly 31% as singletons. Breast cancer patients provided tissue from their axillary draining lymph nodes. The sample consisted of axillary lymph node tissue. This TCR was recovered from a female donor with breast cancer. Some clones in this sample may be carry-over from other donors' samples. The chain uses TRBV7-7 and TRBJ2-3; 14 bases are shared with TRBD2. The CDR3 coding sequence is TGTGCTAGAGATCGACTAGCGGGAGGGGTGACAGATACGCAGTATTTT. Amino acid sequence: CARDRLAGGVTDTQYF.